A single sample is the source of the 20 T cell receptor beta chains below, sequenced in a study of tumour-infiltrating T cells in Burkitt lymphoma. Using immunoSEQ multiplex PCR, the repertoire was profiled, and TCRdb retains in-frame clones only, with some absent. The data show roughly 1,500 clones, roughly 93% seen once. Sample: tumor tissue. Receptors were obtained from a human donor with diffuse large B-cell lymphoma.

The chain employs TRBV5-1 and TRBJ2-7; 13 bases match TRBD2. This CDR3 comprises 16 residues. Germline CDR1 and CDR2: SGHRS and YFSETQ. V was clipped by 6 bases and J by 7 bases; unmatched bases: 13. The CDR3 DNA follows: TGCGCCAGCACTCCCGGGAGAGGACTAGCGGGAGCGGAGCAGTACTTC. Amino acids: CASTPGRGLAGAEQYF.

The V call is TRBV28, the J call TRBJ2-3; D ambiguous. Germline assignment: CDR1 MDHEN and CDR2 SYDVKM. The V end lost 10 bases, the J end lost 4 bases, and 18 bases lay between the germline ends. The CDR3 is 14 amino acids. DNA of the CDR3: TGTGCCACCCCCTCGCAGGATGGCCCAGATACGCAGTATTTT. Protein product: CATPSQDGPDTQYF.

This clone is a singleton in its sample. This CDR3 is CASSLDWWGSYNEQFF. For the CDR3, the DNA is TGTGCCAGCAGCTTGGATTGGTGGGGCTCCTACAATGAGCAGTTCTTC. This chain links TRBV5-4 with TRBJ2-1; D gene ambiguous. V was cut by 0 bases and J by 0 bases, with 10 bases left in between. Germline CDR1 reads SGHNT; CDR2 reads YYREEE (reference sequence). This CDR3 contains 16 residues.

The chain recombines TRBV9 with TRBJ1-1; 12 bases fit TRBD1. The CDR3 is 17 amino acids. Per the germline V gene, CDR1 is SGDLS and CDR2 is YYNGEE. V shed 3 bases and J 1 base; nucleotides not matched to a gene: 7. The CDR3 nucleotides are TGTGCCAGCAGCGCCCCCCGGGACAGGGGGCCGAACACTGAAGCTTTCTTT. It specifies CASSAPRDRGPNTEAFF.

For the CDR3, the DNA is TGCGCCAGCAGCTTGGTCCCGACAGGGAATGAAAAACTGTTTTTT. Translating gives CASSLVPTGNEKLFF. The gene calls are TRBV5-1 and TRBJ1-4; 7 positions match TRBD1. V gave up 0 bases and J gave up 5 bases; unmatched junction bases: 4. The CDR3 is 15 residues long. The germline V gene has CDR1 SGHRS and CDR2 YFSETQ.

A remark on this clone: Other DNA sequences of this sample code for an identical CDR3. This CDR3 reads CASSPGDYEQYF. DNA of the CDR3: TGTGCCAGCAGCCCAGGGGACTACGAGCAGTACTTC. The chain employs TRBV5-8 and TRBJ2-7, with D perhaps TRBD1 (6 bases). Germline V gene data show CDR1 as SGHTS and CDR2 as YDEGEE. Trimming pared 4 bases from V and 3 bases from J, leaving 8 bases between. The CDR3 runs to 12 residues.

This clone was recorded once. The chain employs TRBV27 and TRBJ2-7; D is uncertain. This CDR3 has 13 amino acids. Trimming took off 0 bases at V and 5 bases at J, with 8 bases between the two ends. CDR1 and CDR2 (germline): MNHEY, SMNVEV (reference sequence). The CDR3: CASSLSGEDEQYF. The CDR3 DNA sequence: TGTGCCAGCAGTTTATCGGGCGAGGACGAGCAGTACTTC.

The genes are TRBV29-1 and TRBJ2-3; 9 bases line up with TRBD1. Germline V gene lookup returns CDR1 SQVTM and CDR2 ANQGSEA. V gave up 6 bases and J gave up 0 bases; unmatched junction bases: 10. The CDR3 consists of 16 residues. The CDR3 reads CSVALLGTGSTDTQYF. The CDR3 DNA sequence: TGCAGCGTGGCCCTACTCGGGACAGGGAGCACAGATACGCAGTATTTT.

The rearrangement uses TRBV28 and TRBJ2-1; 7 bases map to TRBD1. This CDR3 region has 20 residues. CDR1 and CDR2 from the germline V gene are MDHEN and SYDVKM. V lost 5 bases, J lost 0 bases, and 19 bases stayed unmatched. The CDR3 is CASSLTRGTVFYSSYNEQFF. The CDR3 DNA sequence: TGTGCCAGCAGTCTCACCCGTGGGACAGTCTTCTATAGCTCCTACAATGAGCAGTTCTTC.

V and J are TRBV15 and TRBJ2-6, with 8 bases identical to TRBD1. V shed 1 base and J 2 bases; nucleotides not matched to a gene: 13. The CDR3 contains 20 residues. The germline V gene has CDR1 LNHNV and CDR2 YYDKDF (reference sequence). As DNA, the CDR3 is TGTGCCACCAGCAGAGGAAAACCGGGACAGGTAGCCACTGGGGCCAACGTCCTGACTTTC. It specifies CATSRGKPGQVATGANVLTF.

This clone was counted a few times. This sequence joins TRBV5-4 and TRBJ2-3; D remains unclear. The CDR3 is made up of 13 amino acids. Germline CDR1 is SGHNT and CDR2 is YYREEE (reference sequence). V shed 0 bases and J shed 5 bases, with 7 bases lying between them. This CDR3 is CASSLAREDTQYF. The CDR3 coding sequence is TGTGCCAGCAGCTTGGCCCGAGAAGATACGCAGTATTTT.

The chain is built from TRBV18 and TRBJ1-1, with TRBD1 matching 7 bases. The V segment lost 3 bases and the J segment 1 base; nucleotides outside the gene matches: 5. Germline CDR1 KGHSH, CDR2 LQKENI. This CDR3 is 15 amino acids long. The CDR3 DNA reads as TGTGCCAGCTCACCGCAGGGACAGAAGAACACTGAAGCTTTCTTT. Protein: CASSPQGQKNTEAFF.

The genes are TRBV4-2 and TRBJ2-1; D is uncertain. Deletions cut 0 bases from V and 6 bases from J, with 15 bases between. Germline CDR1 LGHNA, CDR2 YNFKEQ. This CDR3 is 16 amino acids long. The CDR3 DNA is TGTGCCAGCAGCCAAGAAGTAGTGGGGTCGAGCAATGAGCAGTTCTTC. Its translation is CASSQEVVGSSNEQFF.

This chain joins TRBV6-5 and TRBJ2-7, with D tentatively TRBD2 (5 bases). CDR3 length: 13 residues. Germline CDR1 MNHEY, CDR2 SVGAGI. The V end was cut by 7 bases, the J end by 2 bases, with 12 bases between. The CDR3 nucleotides are TGTGCCAGCACTCCAGACGGGGCCTACGAGCAGTACTTC. Protein: CASTPDGAYEQYF.

The chain combines TRBV19 with TRBJ2-2, with a weak D call TRBD2 (6 bases). V shed 4 bases and J shed 5 bases, with 8 bases lying between them. The germline gives CDR1 LNHDA, CDR2 SQIVND (reference sequence). The CDR3 runs to 13 residues. The CDR3, as DNA: TGTGCCAGTAGTACGGAGGGAACCGGGGAGCTGTTTTTT. Translating it yields CASSTEGTGELFF.

This chain uses TRBV4-1 with TRBJ2-3, with 12 bases lining up with TRBD2. The CDR3 totals 17 residues. The V gene end was trimmed by 0 bases and the J gene end by 3 bases; junction bases not matched to a gene: 4. Germline CDR1 and CDR2: MGHRA and YSYEKL. CDR3: CASSQEETSGSTDTQYF. CDR3 DNA: TGCGCCAGCAGCCAAGAAGAGACTAGCGGGAGTACAGATACGCAGTATTTT.

The CDR3 spells CASSQGQGGVYEQYF. The DNA of the CDR3 is TGTGCCAGCAGCCAAGGACAGGGGGGGGTCTACGAGCAGTACTTC. The rearrangement uses TRBV11-3 and TRBJ2-7; TRBD1 matches at 10 bases. Germline V gene lookup returns CDR1 SGHNT and CDR2 YENEEA. The J segment lost 3 bases and the V segment lost 5 bases, leaving 7 bases of the junction unmatched. The length of the CDR3 is 15 residues.

This sequence joins TRBV10-3 and TRBJ2-7, with no clear D. Trimming pared 3 bases from V and 3 bases from J, leaving 12 bases between. The germline V gene encodes CDR1 ENHRY and CDR2 SYGVKD. The length of the CDR3 is 14 residues. The CDR3 nucleotides read TGTGCCATCAGTGAAGGCCGAGCCAACTACGAGCAGTACTTC. Its protein is CAISEGRANYEQYF.

The rearrangement links TRBV15 to TRBJ2-2, with TRBD2 matching over 16 bases. The CDR3 totals 17 residues. Germline CDR1 reads LNHNV; CDR2 reads YYDKDF (reference sequence). The V segment lost 3 bases and the J segment 4 bases; nucleotides outside the gene matches: 2. The CDR3 sequence is CATSRGTSGRATGELFF. As DNA, the CDR3 is TGTGCCACCAGCAGGGGGACTAGCGGGAGGGCCACCGGGGAGCTGTTTTTT. The full variable domain, with the rest looked up from reference TRBV15 and TRBJ2-2, is DAMVIQNPRYQVTQFGKPVTLSCSQTLNHNVMYWYQQKSSQAPKLLFHYYDKDFNNEADTPDNFQSRRPNTSFCFLDIRSPGLGDTAMYLCATSRGTSGRATGELFFGEGSRLTVL.

V is TRBV7-6 and J is TRBJ2-1; 7 bases agree with TRBD2. V dropped 2 bases and J dropped 6; count of bases not matched to a gene: 19. CDR3 length: 19 residues. Germline V gene data show CDR1 as SGHVS and CDR2 as FNYEAQ. The CDR3 sequence is CASSLLLGTGGRDGNEQFF. The CDR3 nucleotides are TGTGCCAGCAGCTTATTATTAGGTACGGGGGGTCGAGACGGCAATGAGCAGTTCTTC. Variable domain in full (rest from reference TRBV7-6 and TRBJ2-1): GAGVSQSPRYKVTKRGQDVALRCDPISGHVSLYWYRQALGQGPEFLTYFNYEAQQDKSGLPNDRFSAERPEGSISTLTIQRTEQRDSAMYRCASSLLLGTGGRDGNEQFFGPGTRLTVL.